Below, 25 T cell receptor beta chains from the same sample are listed, as sequenced in a study of T cell responses to AZD1222 COVID-19 vaccine. Clones were sequenced by immunoSEQ multiplex PCR, and TCRdb holds only the in-frame ones, with some missing. This table has 60,000 to 90,000 clones, 60% to 85% appearing once. Source: peripheral blood, taken 28 days after the second dose of the MenACWY control vaccine. Every receptor here comes from an adult who received the MenACWY meningococcal vaccine as a control.

The chain employs TRBV5-8 and TRBJ2-1; 16 nucleotides align to TRBD2. Unmatched junction bases numbered 4, after V lost 1 base and J lost 0 bases. The CDR3 length is 19 residues. Germline assignment: CDR1 SGHTS and CDR2 YDEGEE. The CDR3 is CASSLMGLAGGSSYNEQFF. The CDR3 DNA reads as TGTGCCAGCAGCTTGATGGGACTAGCGGGAGGGAGCTCCTACAATGAGCAGTTCTTC.

The rearrangement links TRBV4-2 to TRBJ1-1; D unclear. Between the trimmed V and J ends, which lost 0 bases and 0 bases, there was a span of 5 bases. CDR3 length: 14 amino acids. Germline CDR1 and CDR2: LGHNA and YNFKEQ. The CDR3 DNA reads TGTGCCAGCAGCCAAGAATCTGTGAACACTGAAGCTTTCTTT. It is translated as CASSQESVNTEAFF.

As concerns this clone: A read error may produce the germline difference seen at one junction end. This chain links TRBV6-5 with TRBJ1-2; D is unresolved. This CDR3 contains 13 residues. From germline, CDR1 is MNHEY and CDR2 SVGAGI. CDR3 nucleotides: TGTGCCAGCAGATCAGACGTGGAAGATGGCTACACCTTT. This encodes CASRSDVEDGYTF.

The chain joins TRBV4-2 to TRBJ2-3; tentative D call: TRBD2 (7 bases). Trimming left V 4 bases short and J 1 base short, with 12 bases between. From germline, CDR1 is LGHNA and CDR2 YNFKEQ. The CDR3 runs to 15 residues. The DNA of the CDR3 is TGTGCCAGCAGCCTTTTCGGGGGGCGCACAGATACGCAGTATTTT. It codes for CASSLFGGRTDTQYF.

This rearrangement joins TRBV11-3 to TRBJ2-3, with TRBD2 as a possible D gene (7 bases). The germline V gene has CDR1 SGHNT and CDR2 YENEEA. Trimming stripped 3 bases from V and 6 bases from J, with 19 bases between. The CDR3 runs to 16 residues. The CDR3 region is CASSLGGGGLGDTQYF. DNA for the CDR3: TGTGCCAGCAGCTTGGGAGGGGGAGGGTTGGGCGATACGCAGTATTTT.

The chain employs TRBV9 and TRBJ2-2; 11 bases agree with TRBD1. The CDR3 extends over 17 amino acids. The J segment lost 11 bases and the V segment lost 0 bases, leaving 12 bases of the junction unmatched. Germline V CDR1 and CDR2: SGDLS, YYNGEE. CDR3 nucleotides: TGTGCCAGCAGCGTAGTTGAGCGGACAGGGGGCTTAGGAGAGCTGTTTTTT. It codes for CASSVVERTGGLGELFF.

The J gene is TRBJ1-4, the V gene TRBV28; D is possibly TRBD1 (5 bases). Germline V CDR1 and CDR2: MDHEN, SYDVKM. The V end lost 3 bases, the J end lost 7 bases, and 12 bases lay between the germline ends. This CDR3 region has 14 residues. The CDR3 spells CASSLGGQGEKLFF. The CDR3 region has the DNA TGTGCCAGCAGTTTGGGAGGGCAGGGTGAAAAACTGTTTTTT.

The sample holds one count of this clone. The rearrangement uses TRBV5-1 and TRBJ1-2, with a weak D call TRBD1 (6 bases). CDR1 is SGHRS and CDR2 is YFSETQ in the germline V gene. Trimming removed 0 bases at V and 7 bases at J, with 16 bases between. The CDR3 length is 15 residues. The CDR3 coding sequence is TGCGCCAGCAGCTTGGCCTTGGCAGGGGCGGCTGGCTACACCTTC. Residues: CASSLALAGAAGYTF.

CDR3 nucleotides: TGTGCCAGCAGTGGGAGTTCTGGGGCCAACGTCCTGACTTTC. Its translation: CASSGSSGANVLTF. The chain is built from TRBV28 and TRBJ2-6, with D maybe TRBD2 (5 bases). The CDR3 has 14 amino acids. Deletions cut 5 bases from V and 1 base from J, with 6 bases between. Germline assignment: CDR1 MDHEN and CDR2 SYDVKM.

V gene TRBV5-6 combines with J gene TRBJ2-7, with TRBD1 matching 8 bases. The CDR3 has 15 residues. V trimming: 2 bases; J trimming: 2 bases; junction bases outside the gene matches: 6. The germline CDR1 and CDR2 sequences are SGHDT and YYEEEE. The CDR3 loop is CASSFRGTGTYEQYF. CDR3 nucleotide sequence: TGTGCCAGCAGCTTTCGGGGGACAGGTACCTACGAGCAGTACTTC. Based on the CDR3 plus reference TRBV5-6 and TRBJ2-7, the full variable domain is DAGVTQSPTHLIKTRGQQVTLRCSPKSGHDTVSWYQQALGQGPQFIFQYYEEEERQRGNFPDRFSGHQFPNYSSELNVNALLLGDSALYLCASSFRGTGTYEQYFGPGTRLTVT.

This sequence joins TRBV28 and TRBJ1-5, with a weak D call TRBD1 (5 bases). This CDR3 comprises 15 residues. Trimming left V 7 bases short and J 2 bases short, with 15 bases between. Germline V gene lookup returns CDR1 MDHEN and CDR2 SYDVKM. For the CDR3, the DNA is TGTGCCAGCAACGGGGGTGGGAGTCGCAATCAGCCCCAGCATTTT. As protein: CASNGGGSRNQPQHF.

The V call is TRBV7-2, the J call TRBJ2-3, with a weak D call TRBD1 (6 bases). The CDR3 is 14 residues long. Germline loops: CDR1 SGHTA, CDR2 FQGNSA. V was clipped by 5 bases and J by 3 bases, with 12 bases between them. DNA of the CDR3: TGTGCCAGCAGCCCAGGGGACGGTACAGATACGCAGTATTTT. Translating gives CASSPGDGTDTQYF.

The chain employs TRBV11-2 and TRBJ1-3; D is perhaps TRBD1 (6 bases). The V end lost 7 bases, the J end lost 7 bases, and 11 bases lay between the germline ends. CDR3 size: 12 residues. Per germline, CDR1 SGHAT and CDR2 FQNNGV. The CDR3 spells CASTKGGNTIYF. For the CDR3, the DNA is TGTGCCAGCACGAAGGGGGGGAACACCATATATTTT.

The chain employs TRBV30 and TRBJ1-2, with a tentative D call TRBD1 (5 bases). CDR1 GTSNPN and CDR2 SVGIG come from the germline V gene (reference sequence). The CDR3 contains 14 residues. The germline V and J ends were trimmed by 0 bases and 4 bases, with 12 bases remaining between them. CDR3 region: CAWSVRGTVYGYTF. CDR3 DNA sequence: TGTGCCTGGAGTGTACGAGGGACCGTCTATGGCTACACCTTC.

This clone was seen only a few times. This chain joins TRBV4-2 and TRBJ1-1; TRBD1 matches at 7 bases. The germline gives CDR1 LGHNA, CDR2 YNFKEQ. V gave up 0 bases and J gave up 5 bases; unmatched junction bases: 6. This CDR3 is 15 amino acids long. The CDR3 sequence is CASSQDDGRGTEAFF. The DNA for the CDR3 is TGTGCCAGCAGCCAAGATGACGGCAGGGGGACTGAAGCTTTCTTT.

The chain has TRBV19 and TRBJ1-5, with unresolved D. The germline gives CDR1 LNHDA, CDR2 SQIVND (reference sequence). The CDR3 has 14 residues. Trimming stripped 7 bases from V and 0 bases from J, with 10 bases between. CDR3 DNA sequence: TGTGCCAGTAATCCTAGGAATAGCAATCAGCCCCAGCATTTT. Translating gives CASNPRNSNQPQHF.

V is TRBV19 and J is TRBJ2-7; 9 bases line up with TRBD1. Germline trimming cut 3 bases from V and 2 bases from J; bases unmatched to any gene: 2. The germline V gene has CDR1 LNHDA and CDR2 SQIVND (reference sequence). The CDR3 contains 14 residues. Here the CDR3 reads CASSIRQGAYEQYF. CDR3 bases: TGTGCCAGTAGTATCCGACAGGGGGCCTACGAGCAGTACTTC.

The chain carries TRBV19 and TRBJ2-2; D possibly corresponds to TRBD1 (5 bases). The CDR3 has 15 amino acids. V gave up 3 bases and J gave up 5 bases, with 13 bases separating them. Germline V gene sequence: CDR1 LNHDA, CDR2 SQIVND (reference sequence). The CDR3, as DNA: TGTGCCAGTAGTATCCCAGGGTTAGGGACCGGGGAGCTGTTTTTT. Its translation: CASSIPGLGTGELFF.

Only one count was recorded for this clone. The rearrangement uses TRBV9 and TRBJ1-2, with 9 bases that match TRBD1. The CDR3 consists of 13 residues. J was trimmed by 2 bases and V by 6 bases; bases with no gene match: 2. Per germline, CDR1 SGDLS and CDR2 YYNGEE. The CDR3 reads CASTDRGNYGYTF. The CDR3, as DNA: TGTGCCAGCACCGACAGGGGGAACTATGGCTACACCTTC.

The chain couples TRBV5-1 to TRBJ2-7, with 9 positions matching TRBD2. V was clipped by 3 bases and J by 1 base; unmatched bases: 5. Germline V CDR1 and CDR2: SGHRS, YFSETQ. This CDR3 contains 15 residues. The CDR3 DNA follows: TGCGCCAGCAGCTCTAAGACTAGCGGATCCTACGAGCAGTACTTC. The encoded protein is CASSSKTSGSYEQYF. The full variable domain, in which reference TRBV5-1 and TRBJ2-7 provide the parts outside the CDR3, is KAGVTQTPRYLIKTRGQQVTLSCSPISGHRSVSWYQQTPGQGLQFLFEYFSETQRNKGNFPGRFSGRQFSNSRSEMNVSTLELGDSALYLCASSSKTSGSYEQYFGPGTRLTVT.

This clone was seen just once. V is TRBV27 and J is TRBJ2-7; D ambiguous. Trimming left V 5 bases short and J 2 bases short, with 13 bases between. CDR1 is MNHEY, CDR2 SMNVEV, per germline (reference sequence). The CDR3 runs 14 residues. This chain's CDR3 is CASSPTLGAYEQYF. The CDR3 bases are TGTGCCAGCAGTCCCACCCTGGGCGCCTACGAGCAGTACTTC.

The chain uses TRBV5-1 and TRBJ2-7; possibly TRBD1 or TRBD2 for D (6 bases each). Per germline, CDR1 SGHRS and CDR2 YFSETQ. The CDR3 spans 15 residues. Trimming shortened V by 0 bases and J by 6 bases, and 16 bases separated the two germline ends. CDR3 sequence: CASSLEGSRGGEQYF. The DNA of the CDR3 is TGCGCCAGCAGCTTGGAAGGGAGCAGGGGAGGCGAGCAGTACTTC.

The chain carries TRBV28 and TRBJ1-2; the D gene is possibly TRBD1 (6 bases). V was pared by 4 bases and J by 2 bases, with 8 bases between. Germline lookup yields CDR1 MDHEN and CDR2 SYDVKM. CDR3 length: 13 amino acids. The CDR3 sequence is CASSSDRNYGYTF. The CDR3 nucleotides read TGTGCCAGCAGTTCGGACAGAAACTATGGCTACACCTTC.

The chain has TRBV6-2 or TRBV6-3 and TRBJ2-7; D not resolved. Trimming took off 6 bases at V and 5 bases at J, with 26 bases between the two ends. The CDR3 extends over 17 amino acids. Germline V lookup: CDR1 MNHEY, CDR2 SVGEGT. The CDR3 region is CASSLIYIGWQVNEQYF. In nucleotides, the CDR3 is TGTGCCAGCAGCTTAATTTATATAGGCTGGCAGGTGAACGAGCAGTACTTC.

The chain is built from TRBV28 and TRBJ2-3; tentative D call: TRBD1 (6 bases). Germline V lookup: CDR1 MDHEN, CDR2 SYDVKM. Trimming removed 2 bases from V and 0 bases from J, with 15 bases in between. The CDR3 contains 17 residues. The CDR3 sequence is CASSLAATGRSTDTQYF. The CDR3 DNA reads as TGTGCCAGCAGTTTAGCGGCCACAGGGAGAAGCACAGATACGCAGTATTTT.